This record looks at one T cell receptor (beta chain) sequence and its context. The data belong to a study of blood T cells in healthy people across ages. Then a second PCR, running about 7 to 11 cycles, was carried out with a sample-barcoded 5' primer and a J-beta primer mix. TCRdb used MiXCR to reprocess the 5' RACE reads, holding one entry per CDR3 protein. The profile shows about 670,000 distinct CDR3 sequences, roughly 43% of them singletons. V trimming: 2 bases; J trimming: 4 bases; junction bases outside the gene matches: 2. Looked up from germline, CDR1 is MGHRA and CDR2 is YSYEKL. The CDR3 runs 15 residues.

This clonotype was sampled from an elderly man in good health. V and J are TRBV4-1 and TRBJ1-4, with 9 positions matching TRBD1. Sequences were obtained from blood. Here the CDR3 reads CASSQPGQGNEKLFF. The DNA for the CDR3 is TGCGCCAGCAGCCAACCGGGACAGGGTAATGAAAAACTGTTTTTT.